The 5 T cell receptor beta chains in this list originate from one sample, sequenced in a study of CXCR3-negative and CXCR3-positive naive CD8 T cells. The TRB cDNA libraries were prepared by 5' RACE with UMI labels. Reanalyzing the 5' RACE reads, TCRdb keeps one entry per CDR3 protein, without DNA. This listing includes some 130,000 distinct CDR3 sequences. The specimen sequenced was naive CXCR3- CD8+ T cells from blood. Subset of the sample: CD45RO-CCR7+CD27+CD95- naive CD8+ T cells lacking CXCR3 (TNR3-). The source is a human donor in good health. Some clones in this sample may be carry-over from other donors' samples.

The chain recombines TRBV29-1 with TRBJ1-2. Germline loops: CDR1 SQVTM, CDR2 ANQGSEA. There are 12 residues in the CDR3. CDR3 sequence: CSAVDGGYGYTF.

The chain links TRBV6-2 or TRBV6-3 to TRBJ1-2; lacking DNA, the TRBD1 call made by TCRdb goes unchecked. The CDR3 consists of 13 residues. Per germline, CDR1 MNHEY and CDR2 SVGEGT. CDR3 residues: CASSYRTGNGYTF.

The V and J genes are TRBV7-8 and TRBJ2-3; without DNA, the TCRdb call of TRBD2 cannot be checked. The CDR3 sequence is 18 residues long. CDR1 is SGHVS, CDR2 FQNEAQ, per germline. The CDR3 sequence is CASSIELAGAYGTDTQYF.

The V call is TRBV28, the J call TRBJ2-7; as DNA is missing, the TRBD2 call by TCRdb cannot be tested. The CDR3 length is 21 residues. Per the germline V gene, CDR1 is MDHEN and CDR2 is SYDVKM. CDR3 amino acids: CASSLPLTGSGGGPISYEQYF. The full variable domain, its missing parts supplied by reference TRBV28 and TRBJ2-7, is DVKVTQSSRYLVKRTGEKVFLECVQDMDHENMFWYRQDPGLGLRLIYFSYDVKMKEKGDIPEGYSVSREKKERFSLILESASTNQTSMYLCASSLPLTGSGGGPISYEQYFGPGTRLTVT.

The CDR3 sequence: CASSQEVAGGNKETQYF. The chain combines TRBV4-2 with TRBJ2-5; TCRdb returns TRBD2, unconfirmable since there is no DNA. The CDR3 runs 17 residues. Germline loops: CDR1 LGHNA, CDR2 YNFKEQ.